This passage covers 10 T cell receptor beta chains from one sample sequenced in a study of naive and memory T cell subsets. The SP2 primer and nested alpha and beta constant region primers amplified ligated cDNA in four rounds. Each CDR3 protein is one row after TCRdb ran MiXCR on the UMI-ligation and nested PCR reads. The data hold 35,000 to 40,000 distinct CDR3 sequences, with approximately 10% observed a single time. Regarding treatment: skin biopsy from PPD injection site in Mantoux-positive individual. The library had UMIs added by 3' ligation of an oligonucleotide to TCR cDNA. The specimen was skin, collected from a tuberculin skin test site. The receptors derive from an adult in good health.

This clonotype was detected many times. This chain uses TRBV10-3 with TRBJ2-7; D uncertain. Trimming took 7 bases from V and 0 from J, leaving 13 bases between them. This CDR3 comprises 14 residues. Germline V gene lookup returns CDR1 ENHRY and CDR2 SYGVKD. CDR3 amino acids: CAIKATASSYEQYF. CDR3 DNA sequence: TGTGCCATCAAGGCCACAGCCAGCTCCTACGAGCAGTACTTC.

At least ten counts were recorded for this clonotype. CDR3 nucleotide sequence: TGTGCCGGCCAGACTAGCGGAAGAAGCTCCTACGAGCAGTACTTC. Its protein is CAGQTSGRSSYEQYF. The chain has TRBV6-1 and TRBJ2-7; 9 positions agree with TRBD2. The trim removed 11 bases at V and 0 bases at J, leaving 11 bases unmatched. CDR1 is MNHNS and CDR2 is SASEGT in the germline V gene. The CDR3 spans 15 residues.

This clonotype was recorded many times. The DNA of the CDR3 is TGTGCCAGCAGGAAAATAATAGGCAGCTCCTACAATGAGCAGTTCTTC. It codes for CASRKIIGSSYNEQFF. This chain uses TRBV6-2 or TRBV6-3 with TRBJ2-1, with D hard to call. The CDR3 is 16 amino acids. The V gene lost 6 bases and the J gene lost 0 bases, with 15 bases spanning the gap. The germline V gene encodes CDR1 MNHEY and CDR2 SVGEGT.

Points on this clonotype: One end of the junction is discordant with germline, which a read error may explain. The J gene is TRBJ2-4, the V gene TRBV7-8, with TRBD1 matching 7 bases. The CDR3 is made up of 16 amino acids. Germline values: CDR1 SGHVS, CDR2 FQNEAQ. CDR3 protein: CARSLYEGAAKNIQYF. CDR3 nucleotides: TGTGCCAGAAGCTTATACGAGGGGGCGGCCAAAAACATTCAGTACTTC.

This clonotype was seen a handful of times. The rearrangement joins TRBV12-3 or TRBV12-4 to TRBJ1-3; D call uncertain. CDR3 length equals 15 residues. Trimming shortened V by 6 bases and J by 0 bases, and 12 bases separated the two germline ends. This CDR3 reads CASRPSGYSGNTIYF. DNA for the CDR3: TGTGCCAGCAGGCCCTCGGGGTACTCTGGAAACACCATATATTTT.

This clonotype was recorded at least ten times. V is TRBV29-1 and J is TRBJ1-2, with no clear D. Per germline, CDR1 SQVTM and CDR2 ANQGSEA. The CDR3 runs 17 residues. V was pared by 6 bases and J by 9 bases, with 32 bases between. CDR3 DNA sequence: TGCAGCGTCTCTAAGCCCCCTCGGGAGAACCCATCCTGGAGCTACACCTTC. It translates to CSVSKPPRENPSWSYTF.

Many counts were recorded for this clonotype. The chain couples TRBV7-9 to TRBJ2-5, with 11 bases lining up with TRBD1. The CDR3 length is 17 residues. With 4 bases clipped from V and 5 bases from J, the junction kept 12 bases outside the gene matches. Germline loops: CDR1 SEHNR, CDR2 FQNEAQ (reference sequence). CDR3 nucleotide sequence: TGTGCCAGCAGCTCCGGACAGGGGGCGCTTCCGTGGGAGACCCAGTACTTC. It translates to CASSSGQGALPWETQYF.

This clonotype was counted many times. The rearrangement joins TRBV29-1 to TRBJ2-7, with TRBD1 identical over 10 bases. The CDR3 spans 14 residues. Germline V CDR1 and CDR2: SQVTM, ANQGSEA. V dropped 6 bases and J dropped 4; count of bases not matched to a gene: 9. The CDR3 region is CSVVMTGGGYEQYF. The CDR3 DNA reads TGCAGCGTAGTTATGACAGGGGGCGGTTACGAGCAGTACTTC.

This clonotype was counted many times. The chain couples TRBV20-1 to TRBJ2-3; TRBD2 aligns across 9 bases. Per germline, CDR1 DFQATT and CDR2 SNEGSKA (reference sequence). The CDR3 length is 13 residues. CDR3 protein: CGGASGMLDTQYF. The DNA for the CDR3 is TGCGGGGGAGCTAGCGGGATGTTAGATACGCAGTATTTT.

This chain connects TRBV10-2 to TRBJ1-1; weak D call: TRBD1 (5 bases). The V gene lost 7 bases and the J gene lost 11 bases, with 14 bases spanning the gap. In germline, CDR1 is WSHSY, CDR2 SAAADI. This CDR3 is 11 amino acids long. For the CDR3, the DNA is TGCGCCAGCACCCTCGCTGGGGGTGCTTTCTTT. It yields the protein CASTLAGGAFF.